This TCR beta chain originates from a study of identical twins. The study's findings and limits: Models, which agreed with sharing between unrelated individuals, nonetheless underestimated the out-of-frame TCR alpha sharing seen in monozygotic twins. Abundant beta clonotypes from cord blood had fewer insertions, unlike memory repertoires, which showed none.

This clonotype was observed a few times. Its antigen is currently unknown. Unique molecular identifiers were present on the cDNA, which also gained a universal primer site by template switching. MiXCR, applied by TCRdb to the 5' RACE reads, yields one record per CDR3 protein. Altogether under 450,000 distinct CDR3 sequences are present, 15% to 20% being singletons, with the ten largest covering roughly 12%. Deletions cut 1 base from V and 1 base from J, with 7 bases between. Looked up from germline, CDR1 is MNHEY and CDR2 is SVGEGT. The length of the CDR3 is 14 residues. Healthy Caucasian individuals made up all the donors.

The clonotype originates from a man in his fifties in good health. The sequenced material came from naive T cells sorted from blood. The chain carries TRBV6-2 or TRBV6-3 and TRBJ1-1, with unresolved D. CDR3 coding DNA: TGTGCCAGCAGTTACTGGGCAGAGAACACTGAAGCTTTCTTT. Its protein is CASSYWAENTEAFF.